This T cell receptor beta chain was recovered during a study of cytomegalovirus exposure and HLA in healthy donors. In its sample, this clone was seen a few times. This CDR3 is 14 amino acids long. Per the germline V gene, CDR1 is MNHEY and CDR2 is SVGAGI. V shed 7 bases, J shed 5 bases, and the junction held 9 bases outside the gene matches. Each donor was healthy, and each was a bone marrow donor. The PCR used 60 Vbeta and 13 Jbeta primers. Sequencing was performed with immunoSEQ multiplex PCR; in TCRdb, only in-frame clones are kept and a portion is missing. The sample shows around 190,000 clones, roughly 78% of them seen only once.

Sequencing was done on a sample of PBMCs. The rearrangement joins TRBV6-5 to TRBJ1-1; 8 bases are a match to TRBD1. The sequence came from a middle-aged woman in good health and CMV-seronegative. DNA for the CDR3: TGTGCCAGCACCGTACAGGGGGAAGGGACTGAAGCTTTCTTT. It specifies CASTVQGEGTEAFF.